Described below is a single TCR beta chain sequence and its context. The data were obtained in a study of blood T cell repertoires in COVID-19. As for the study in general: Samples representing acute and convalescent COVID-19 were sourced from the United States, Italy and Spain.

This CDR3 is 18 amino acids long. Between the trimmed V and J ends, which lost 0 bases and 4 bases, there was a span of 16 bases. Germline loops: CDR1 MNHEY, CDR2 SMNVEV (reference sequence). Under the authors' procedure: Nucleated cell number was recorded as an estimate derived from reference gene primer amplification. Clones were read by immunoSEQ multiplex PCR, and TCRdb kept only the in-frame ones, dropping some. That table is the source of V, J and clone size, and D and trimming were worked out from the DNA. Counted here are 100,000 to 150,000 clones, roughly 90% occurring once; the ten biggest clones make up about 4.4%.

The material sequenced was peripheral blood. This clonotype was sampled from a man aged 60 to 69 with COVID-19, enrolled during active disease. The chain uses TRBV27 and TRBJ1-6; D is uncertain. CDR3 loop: CASSLSAAPRGYNSPLHF. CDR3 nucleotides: TGTGCCAGCAGTTTATCAGCGGCCCCCCGCGGTTATAATTCACCCCTCCACTTT.